The clone carrying this T cell receptor beta chain was seen more than once but under ten times. The antigen is not known. A single record per CDR3 protein comes from TCRdb applying MiXCR to the reads. The sample records more than 400,000 distinct CDR3 sequences, more than 20% being singletons. The CDR3 extends over 16 amino acids. Trimming took 3 bases from V and 0 from J, leaving 13 bases between them. The data were obtained in a study of T cell repertoires in cytomegalovirus infection. Across the study: CMV infection together with matching HLA type was indicated by public TCR beta signatures.

The study's findings and limits: CMV carriers having the relevant HLA were flagged by cumulative public TCR beta family frequency. The response measured ex vivo was dominated by TCR beta clonotypes (HLA-C-restricted and CMV-specific).

This chain uses TRBV12-3 or TRBV12-4 with TRBJ2-3; D may be TRBD2 (5 bases). This clonotype originated in a human donor in good health (CMV status not recorded). Some clones in this sample may be carry-over from other donors' samples. Specimen: PBMCs. CDR3 loop: CASSLRAGASTDTQYF. The CDR3 bases are TGTGCCAGCAGTTTGCGGGCGGGCGCTAGCACAGATACGCAGTATTTT.